These 24 T cell receptor beta chains were all obtained from the same sample, sequenced in a study of blood T cell repertoires in COVID-19. The data were produced by immunoSEQ multiplex PCR, yet TCRdb's version contains in-frame clones alone and is incomplete. This table holds approximately 290,000 clones, around 85% found once. Material: PBMCs or T cells enriched from blood (not recorded which). Receptor source: a woman in her 30s who had recovered from COVID-19.

V gene TRBV5-6 combines with J gene TRBJ2-2, with D possibly TRBD2 on 6 matching bases. Between the trimmed V and J ends, which lost 9 bases and 5 bases, there was a span of 8 bases. The germline CDR1 and CDR2 sequences are SGHDT and YYEEEE. There are 11 residues in the CDR3. The CDR3 sequence is CATRGTGELFF. In DNA form, the CDR3 reads TGTGCCACTCGGGGGACCGGGGAGCTGTTTTTT.

The chain is built from TRBV28 and TRBJ2-2, with a possible D match to TRBD1 (6 bases). Germline-derived CDR1 and CDR2 are MDHEN and SYDVKM. Between the trimmed V and J ends, which lost 5 bases and 1 base, there was a span of 11 bases. The length of the CDR3 is 15 residues. CDR3: CASSPRGGNTGELFF. CDR3 sequence (DNA): TGTGCCAGCAGTCCCAGGGGTGGGAACACCGGGGAGCTGTTTTTT.

The J gene is TRBJ2-3, the V gene TRBV25-1, with a tentative D call TRBD1 (6 bases). This CDR3 region has 15 residues. Germline CDR1 reads MGHDK; CDR2 reads SYGVNS. The ends were cut back, 1 base at V and 0 bases at J, with 8 bases in the middle. The CDR3 nucleotides read TGTGCCAGCAGTGAATTCACAGGGAGCACAGATACGCAGTATTTT. Translation: CASSEFTGSTDTQYF. The full variable domain, its missing parts supplied by reference TRBV25-1 and TRBJ2-3, is EADIYQTPRYLVIGTGKKITLECSQTMGHDKMYWYQQDPGMELHLIHYSYGVNSTEKGDLSSESTVSRIRTEHFPLTLESARPSHTSQYLCASSEFTGSTDTQYFGPGTRLTVL.

The V and J genes are TRBV24-1 and TRBJ1-1, with D unclear. Germline V gene sequence: CDR1 KGHDR, CDR2 SFDVKD. Trimming left V 9 bases short and J 1 base short, with 8 bases between. This CDR3 spans 12 amino acids. CDR3 bases: TGTGCCACCTCGGGTCCGAACACTGAAGCTTTCTTT. It codes for CATSGPNTEAFF.

This chain uses TRBV9 with TRBJ2-1; tentatively, D is TRBD2 (6 bases). There are 16 residues in the CDR3. Per the germline V gene, CDR1 is SGDLS and CDR2 is YYNGEE. V shed 5 bases and J shed 7 bases, with 22 bases lying between them. CDR3 in amino acids: CASSLNPQRAGNEQFF. CDR3 DNA sequence: TGTGCCAGCAGTCTCAACCCTCAGCGGGCAGGGAATGAGCAGTTCTTC.

The CDR3 region is CASSLRAAPGYEQYF. The CDR3, as DNA: TGTGCCAGCAGCCTAAGGGCCGCTCCGGGGTACGAGCAGTACTTC. V and J are TRBV27 and TRBJ2-7; D may be TRBD2 (5 bases). V was trimmed by 6 bases and J by 4 bases, leaving 19 bases between them. Germline CDR1 is MNHEY and CDR2 is SMNVEV (reference sequence). This CDR3 contains 15 residues.

J is TRBJ2-5 and V is TRBV5-1, with a tentative D call TRBD2 (5 bases). Trimming cost V 0 bases and J 5 bases, with 11 bases left between them. Germline V gene sequence: CDR1 SGHRS, CDR2 YFSETQ. The CDR3 consists of 14 residues. The CDR3 loop reads CASSLGTGGETQYF. The CDR3 bases are TGCGCCAGCAGCTTGGGGACCGGCGGGGAGACCCAGTACTTC.

J is TRBJ1-4 and V is TRBV5-1; TRBD1 matches at 10 bases. This CDR3 is 16 amino acids long. J was trimmed by 8 bases and V by 3 bases; bases with no gene match: 10. Germline V gene sequence: CDR1 SGHRS, CDR2 YFSETQ. The CDR3 coding sequence is TGCGCCAGCAGCTATGAGAAGGACAGGGGGGGCGAAAAACTGTTTTTT. Residues: CASSYEKDRGGEKLFF.

The V and J genes are TRBV7-2 and TRBJ2-5, with D uncertain. The ends were cut back, 3 bases at V and 6 bases at J, with 5 bases in the middle. This CDR3 has 11 amino acids. Germline CDR1 SGHTA, CDR2 FQGNSA. CDR3 sequence reads: CASSLRKTQYF. The CDR3, as DNA: TGTGCCAGCAGCTTGAGAAAGACCCAGTACTTC.

This clone was observed a single time. The V and J genes are TRBV18 and TRBJ1-6; D might be TRBD1 (5 bases). The CDR3 sequence is 16 residues long. Looked up from germline, CDR1 is KGHSH and CDR2 is LQKENI. V lost 3 bases and J lost 7, with 16 bases in between. CDR3 DNA: TGTGCCAGCTCACCCACCGGGGGGGGAGCCAATTCACCCCTCCACTTT. As protein: CASSPTGGGANSPLHF.

This clone occurred once. V is TRBV24-1 and J is TRBJ2-2, with D maybe TRBD1 (5 bases). This CDR3 is 16 amino acids long. V lost 5 bases and J 4 bases, leaving 16 bases between the germline ends. CDR1 is KGHDR, CDR2 SFDVKD, per germline. The chain's CDR3 is CATSGQQVPGTGELFF. CDR3 coding DNA: TGTGCCACCAGTGGACAACAGGTCCCGGGCACCGGGGAGCTGTTTTTT.

CDR3 sequence reads: CASSQAGGLLYNEQFF. The DNA of the CDR3 is TGTGCCAGCAGCCAAGCGGGGGGCCTCCTCTACAATGAGCAGTTCTTC. The chain links TRBV3-1 (or the pseudogene TRBV3-2) to TRBJ2-1; a possible D gene is TRBD2 (7 bases). The CDR3 spans 16 residues. In germline, CDR1 is LGHDT, CDR2 YNNKEL (reference sequence). Between the trimmed V and J ends, which lost 1 base and 3 bases, there was a span of 13 bases.

The chain links TRBV11-3 to TRBJ2-7; D is ambiguous. Trimming shortened V by 2 bases and J by 0 bases, and 8 bases separated the two germline ends. Germline-derived CDR1 and CDR2 are SGHNT and YENEEA. This CDR3 comprises 14 residues. The CDR3 protein is CASSLQQDSYEQYF. The CDR3 DNA follows: TGTGCCAGCAGCTTACAGCAGGACTCCTACGAGCAGTACTTC. Combining the CDR3 with reference TRBV11-3 and TRBJ2-7 gives the whole variable domain EAGVVQSPRYKIIEKKQPVAFWCNPISGHNTLYWYLQNLGQGPELLIRYENEEAVDDSQLPKDRFSAERLKGVDSTLKIQPAELGDSAVYLCASSLQQDSYEQYFGPGTRLTVT.

V usage is TRBV6-5 and J usage is TRBJ2-7; D gene uncertain. V shed 6 bases and J shed 2 bases, with 11 bases lying between them. This CDR3 has 13 amino acids. CDR1 MNHEY and CDR2 SVGAGI come from the germline V gene. As DNA, the CDR3 is TGTGCCAGCAGGTTCGACTCGACCTACGAGCAGTACTTC. It encodes CASRFDSTYEQYF.

This sequence joins TRBV25-1 and TRBJ1-6; D is perhaps TRBD1 (5 bases). From germline, CDR1 is MGHDK and CDR2 SYGVNS. CDR3 length: 16 residues. V was shortened by 2 bases and J by 9 bases, with 17 bases between the two germline ends. DNA of the CDR3: TGTGCCAGCAGTGAAATCAGTTGGGGGGAGGGTTCACCCCTCCACTTT. This gives the protein CASSEISWGEGSPLHF.

The chain recombines TRBV6-5 with TRBJ1-5, with 7 bases identical to TRBD1. The germline gives CDR1 MNHEY, CDR2 SVGAGI. V was pared by 7 bases and J by 3 bases, with 9 bases of the junction left unmatched. The length of the CDR3 is 15 residues. The CDR3: CASTLDRSFNQPQHF. In DNA form, the CDR3 reads TGTGCCAGCACTTTGGACAGGAGTTTCAATCAGCCCCAGCATTTT.

The chain couples TRBV7-2 to TRBJ1-1, with D tentatively TRBD1 (5 bases). Germline assignment: CDR1 SGHTA and CDR2 FQGNSA. This CDR3 is built from 14 residues. The ends were cut back, 5 bases at V and 1 base at J, with 11 bases in the middle. CDR3 nucleotide sequence: TGTGCCAGCAGCAGACTAGACAGGAACACTGAAGCTTTCTTT. Translating it yields CASSRLDRNTEAFF.

The chain has TRBV10-3 and TRBJ1-6; D unclear. Trimming left V 11 bases short and J 0 bases short, with 11 bases between. The germline V gene has CDR1 ENHRY and CDR2 SYGVKD. CDR3 length: 14 amino acids. This CDR3 is CALRESSYNSPLHF. CDR3 bases: TGTGCCTTAAGGGAGAGCTCCTATAATTCACCCCTCCACTTT.

The genes are TRBV19 and TRBJ2-7; no reliable D call. Germline lookup yields CDR1 LNHDA and CDR2 SQIVND (reference sequence). With 3 bases removed from V and 4 bases from J, the gap between germline ends came to 13 bases. This CDR3 is built from 14 residues. CDR3 in amino acids: CASSITPGLYEQYF. The CDR3 coding sequence is TGTGCCAGTAGTATTACGCCAGGCTTATACGAGCAGTACTTC.

In its sample, this clone was seen once. The chain recombines TRBV10-1 with TRBJ2-5; weak D call: TRBD1 (5 bases). Between the trimmed V and J ends, which lost 0 bases and 2 bases, there was a span of 7 bases. The CDR3 consists of 14 residues. The germline V gene has CDR1 WNHNN and CDR2 SYGVQD (reference sequence). CDR3 sequence reads: CASSESTAQETQYF. CDR3 nucleotide sequence: TGCGCCAGCAGTGAGTCGACAGCGCAAGAGACCCAGTACTTC.

The V gene is TRBV7-9, the J gene TRBJ2-7, with D tentatively TRBD2 (5 bases). Germline CDR1 and CDR2: SEHNR and FQNEAQ (reference sequence). The ends were cut back, 2 bases at V and 4 bases at J, with 12 bases in the middle. The CDR3 loop spans 14 amino acids. CDR3 loop: CASSLRGQLYEQYF. CDR3 coding DNA: TGTGCCAGCAGCTTACGAGGGCAACTTTACGAGCAGTACTTC.

The chain joins TRBV18 to TRBJ2-3; D unclear. Trimming stripped 3 bases from V and 4 bases from J, with 14 bases between. There are 15 residues in the CDR3. CDR1 KGHSH and CDR2 LQKENI come from the germline V gene. Here the CDR3 reads CASSPLVAGPDTQYF. CDR3 bases: TGTGCCAGCTCACCCCTCGTCGCCGGTCCAGATACGCAGTATTTT.

This chain joins TRBV19 and TRBJ2-1; a possible D gene is TRBD2 (6 bases). V dropped 6 bases and J dropped 4 bases, with 13 bases sitting between them. Germline lookup yields CDR1 LNHDA and CDR2 SQIVND (reference sequence). The length of the CDR3 is 14 residues. The CDR3 region is CASSPRDFYNEQFF. The CDR3 DNA reads TGTGCCAGTAGCCCCCGGGACTTTTACAATGAGCAGTTCTTC.

The rearrangement links TRBV12-3 or TRBV12-4 to TRBJ2-3; D is unresolved. CDR3 length: 13 amino acids. Trimming pared 6 bases from V and 2 bases from J, leaving 9 bases between. DNA for the CDR3: TGTGCCAGCAGGAGGCGGAACACAGATACGCAGTATTTT. It specifies CASRRRNTDTQYF.